This T cell receptor beta chain was documented in a study of T-cell reconstitution after alpha-beta-depleted transplantation in children. Preparation of the TCRbeta library used unique molecular identifiers. TCRdb passed the PCR reads through MiXCR, listing each CDR3 protein once. The repertoire consists of some 840,000 distinct CDR3 sequences, with 15% to 20% occurring once and the leading ten covering roughly 5%. General observations from the study: There were reportedly several hundred expanded graft clones from which alpha-beta T cells came about two months after transplant. Newly produced T cells mostly provided counts and TCRbeta diversity after one year, as hyperexpanded clones declined.

The germline V gene encodes CDR1 SGDLS and CDR2 YYNGEE. Trimming cost V 0 bases and J 8 bases; bases outside gene matches: 15. The CDR3 extends over 19 amino acids. For this clonotype: Its antigen is unknown.

The source material was PBMCs, mostly from graft donor cells, sampled 360 days after TCRalphabeta/CD19-depleted stem cell transplant. The sequence derives from a male patient aged 10 to 17 who had a stem cell transplant for acute lymphoblastic leukemia, so the T cells may come from the graft donor. V is TRBV9 and J is TRBJ2-1, with TRBD2 matching over 12 bases. CDR3 loop: CASSVEELRLAGVNDEQFF. CDR3 in DNA: TGTGCCAGCAGCGTAGAGGAATTGAGACTAGCGGGAGTTAATGATGAGCAGTTCTTC.